This TCR beta chain originates from a study of CXCR3-negative and CXCR3-positive naive CD8 T cells. Across the whole study: With about 1.5 +/- 0.3 million reads per library, the TRB reads numbered 110 million to 150 million in total.

Researchers sorted about 320,000 cells of each CD8+ T cell subset in triplicate. Comment on this clonotype: Its antigen is undetermined.

The CDR3 has 17 residues. Germline V gene lookup returns CDR1 MGHDK and CDR2 SYGVNS. Whole-study findings and limits: Comparison of naive cells showed more hydrophobic TRB CDR3s in CXCR3-positive than in CXCR3-negative naive cells. Whereas memory cells differed, naive CXCR3-negative and CXCR3-positive cells shared similar TRBV-TRBJ usage.

The libraries of TRB cDNA were prepared using 5' RACE with UMI labels. Reanalyzing the 5' RACE reads, TCRdb keeps one entry per CDR3 protein, without DNA. This sample's table reports some 60,000 distinct CDR3 sequences. The rearrangement joins TRBV25-1 to TRBJ2-7; TCRdb's assignment of TRBD1 cannot be checked, as there is no DNA. This TCR was sampled from a human donor in good health. Some clones in this sample may be carry-over from other donors' samples. Source material: naive CXCR3+ CD8+ T cells from blood. Sample subset: CD45RO-CCR7+CD27+CD95- naive CD8+ T cells expressing CXCR3 (TNR3+). The CDR3 loop is CASSGTGGILSTYEQYF.